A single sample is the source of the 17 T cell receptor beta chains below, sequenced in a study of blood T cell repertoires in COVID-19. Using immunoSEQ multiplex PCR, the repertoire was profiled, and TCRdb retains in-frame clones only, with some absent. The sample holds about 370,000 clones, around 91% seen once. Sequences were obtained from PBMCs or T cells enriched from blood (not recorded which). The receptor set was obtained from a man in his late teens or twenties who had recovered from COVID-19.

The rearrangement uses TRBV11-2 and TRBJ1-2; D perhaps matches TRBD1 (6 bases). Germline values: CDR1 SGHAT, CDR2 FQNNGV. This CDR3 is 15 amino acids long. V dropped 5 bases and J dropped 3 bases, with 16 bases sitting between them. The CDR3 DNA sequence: TGTGCCAGCAGCCAAACAGGGTTGAGGGACTATGGCTACACCTTC. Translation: CASSQTGLRDYGYTF.

CDR3 nucleotide sequence: TGTGCCAGCAGCCAAAACAGGGGCGACACCGGGGAGCTGTTTTTT. Translated, it gives CASSQNRGDTGELFF. J is TRBJ2-2 and V is TRBV14; TRBD1 aligns across 7 bases. CDR3 size: 15 residues. The V gene's germline CDR1 is SGHDN and CDR2 FVKESK. The ends lost 2 bases at V and 3 bases at J; junction bases unmatched: 3.

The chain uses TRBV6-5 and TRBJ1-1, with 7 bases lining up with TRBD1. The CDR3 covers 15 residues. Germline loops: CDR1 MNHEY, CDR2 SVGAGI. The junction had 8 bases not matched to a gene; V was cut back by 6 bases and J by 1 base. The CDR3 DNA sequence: TGTGCCAGCAGGGGGTTTAGGACAGGGAACACTGAAGCTTTCTTT. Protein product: CASRGFRTGNTEAFF.

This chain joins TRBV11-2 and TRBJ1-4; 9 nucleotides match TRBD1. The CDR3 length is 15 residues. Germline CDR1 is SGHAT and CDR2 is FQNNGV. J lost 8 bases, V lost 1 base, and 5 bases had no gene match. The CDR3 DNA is TGTGCCAGCAGCTTAGTATTTGGACAGGGGGAAAAACTGTTTTTT. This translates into CASSLVFGQGEKLFF.

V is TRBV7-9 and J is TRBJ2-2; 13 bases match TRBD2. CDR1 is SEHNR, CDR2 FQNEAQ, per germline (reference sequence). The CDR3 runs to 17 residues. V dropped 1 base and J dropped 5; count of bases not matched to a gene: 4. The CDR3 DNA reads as TGTGCCAGCAGCTTAGGACTAGCGGGAGGAAGGACCGGGGAGCTGTTTTTT. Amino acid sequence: CASSLGLAGGRTGELFF. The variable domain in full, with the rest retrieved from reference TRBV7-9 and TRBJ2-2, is DTGVSQNPRHKITKRGQNVTFRCDPISEHNRLYWYRQTLGQGPEFLTYFQNEAQLEKSRLLSDRFSAERPKGSFSTLEIQRTEQGDSAMYLCASSLGLAGGRTGELFFGEGSRLTVL.

CDR3 coding DNA: TGTGCCACCAGCACCCGGACAGGGAACACCGGGGAGCTGTTTTTT. The encoded protein is CATSTRTGNTGELFF. The chain combines TRBV15 with TRBJ2-2; 7 nucleotides match TRBD1. The CDR3 runs 15 residues. V was clipped by 4 bases and J by 1 base; unmatched bases: 3. Germline lookup yields CDR1 LNHNV and CDR2 YYDKDF (reference sequence).

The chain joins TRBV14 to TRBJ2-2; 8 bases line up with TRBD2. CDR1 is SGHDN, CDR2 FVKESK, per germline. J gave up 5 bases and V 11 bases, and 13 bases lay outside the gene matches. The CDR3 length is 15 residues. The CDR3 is CAGWRRGASTGELFF. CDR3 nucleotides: TGTGCCGGATGGCGGCGGGGGGCGTCGACCGGGGAGCTGTTTTTT.

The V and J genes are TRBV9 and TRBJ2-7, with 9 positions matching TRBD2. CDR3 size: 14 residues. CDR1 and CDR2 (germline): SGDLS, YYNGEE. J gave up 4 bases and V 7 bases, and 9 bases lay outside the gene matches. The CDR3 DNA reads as TGTGCCAGCGGGAGACTAGCGGACCCATACGAGCAGTACTTC. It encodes CASGRLADPYEQYF.

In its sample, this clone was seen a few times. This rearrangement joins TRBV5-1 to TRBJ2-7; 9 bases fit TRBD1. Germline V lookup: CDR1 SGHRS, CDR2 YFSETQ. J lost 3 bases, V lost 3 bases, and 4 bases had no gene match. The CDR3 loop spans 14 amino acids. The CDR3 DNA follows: TGCGCCAGCAGCTCGGGACAGGGAGGCTACGAGCAGTACTTC. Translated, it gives CASSSGQGGYEQYF.

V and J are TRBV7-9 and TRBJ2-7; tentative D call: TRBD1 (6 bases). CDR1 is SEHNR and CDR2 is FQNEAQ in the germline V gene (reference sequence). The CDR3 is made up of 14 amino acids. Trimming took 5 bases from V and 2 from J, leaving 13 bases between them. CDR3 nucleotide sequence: TGTGCCAGCAGCCCCCGGGACAACCCCTACGAGCAGTACTTC. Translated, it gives CASSPRDNPYEQYF.

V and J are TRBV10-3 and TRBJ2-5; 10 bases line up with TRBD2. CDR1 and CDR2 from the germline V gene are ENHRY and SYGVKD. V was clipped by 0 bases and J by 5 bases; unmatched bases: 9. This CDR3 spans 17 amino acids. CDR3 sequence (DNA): TGTGCCATCAGTGAGTCGCGGCTAGCGGGGGCGCGGGAGACCCAGTACTTC. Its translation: CAISESRLAGARETQYF.

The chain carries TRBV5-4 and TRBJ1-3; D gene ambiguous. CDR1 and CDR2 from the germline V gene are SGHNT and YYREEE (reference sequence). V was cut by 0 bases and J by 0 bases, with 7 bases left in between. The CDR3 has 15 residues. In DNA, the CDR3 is TGTGCCAGCAGCTTGGCCCCGTACTCTGGAAACACCATATATTTT. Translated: CASSLAPYSGNTIYF.

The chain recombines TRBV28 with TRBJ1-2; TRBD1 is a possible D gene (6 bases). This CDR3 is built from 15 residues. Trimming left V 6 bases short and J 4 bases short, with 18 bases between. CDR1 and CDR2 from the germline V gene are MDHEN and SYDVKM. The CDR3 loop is CASRSEQGPSYGYTF. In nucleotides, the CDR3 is TGTGCCAGCAGATCAGAACAGGGTCCGTCCTATGGCTACACCTTC.

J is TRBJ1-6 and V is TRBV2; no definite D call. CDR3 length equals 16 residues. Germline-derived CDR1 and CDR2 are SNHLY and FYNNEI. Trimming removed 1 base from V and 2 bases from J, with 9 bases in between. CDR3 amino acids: CASSEEGGTYNSPLHF. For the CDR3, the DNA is TGTGCCAGCAGTGAAGAGGGAGGGACCTATAATTCACCCCTCCACTTT.

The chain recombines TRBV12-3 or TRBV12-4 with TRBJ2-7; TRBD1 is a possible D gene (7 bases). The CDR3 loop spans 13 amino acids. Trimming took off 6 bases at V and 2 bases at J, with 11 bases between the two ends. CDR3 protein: CASREGQTYEQYF. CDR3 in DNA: TGTGCCAGCAGGGAGGGACAGACCTACGAGCAGTACTTC.

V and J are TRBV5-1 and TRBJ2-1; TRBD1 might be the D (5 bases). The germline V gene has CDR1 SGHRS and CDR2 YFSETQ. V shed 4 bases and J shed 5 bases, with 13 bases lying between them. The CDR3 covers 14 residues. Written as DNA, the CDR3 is TGCGCCAGCAGCAAGGGGCAGAAAAACAATGAGCAGTTCTTC. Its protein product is CASSKGQKNNEQFF. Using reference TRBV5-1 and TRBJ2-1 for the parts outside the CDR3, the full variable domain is KAGVTQTPRYLIKTRGQQVTLSCSPISGHRSVSWYQQTPGQGLQFLFEYFSETQRNKGNFPGRFSGRQFSNSRSEMNVSTLELGDSALYLCASSKGQKNNEQFFGPGTRLTVL.

CDR3 residues: CATSLTGNKGETQYF. CDR3 DNA: TGTGCCACCAGCTTGACAGGGAATAAAGGCGAGACCCAGTACTTC. The chain recombines TRBV24-1 with TRBJ2-5, with 7 bases that match TRBD1. This CDR3 is 15 amino acids long. Germline V gene lookup returns CDR1 KGHDR and CDR2 SFDVKD. J was trimmed by 5 bases and V by 7 bases; bases with no gene match: 12.